This T cell receptor beta chain was profiled in a study of T cell repertoires in cytomegalovirus infection. Study details: Both CMV infection and a matching HLA type were indicated by public TCR beta signatures. General observations from the study: Dominating the ex vivo response were HLA-C-restricted CMV-specific TCR beta clonotypes. Public TCR beta family frequency separated CMV-and-HLA carriers, including in an independent cohort.

This clonotype came up a few times. Antigen specificity is unknown. TCRdb independently ran MiXCR on the reads; one entry per CDR3 protein. The data contain 450,000 to 600,000 distinct CDR3 sequences, 42% of them seen just once; the ten biggest clones take up 35% to 50%. The sample was cultured PBMCs, taken from culture after CMV antigen stimulation. This sequence was found in a human donor in good health (CMV status not recorded). Some clones in this sample may be carry-over from other donors' samples.

The CDR3 DNA is TGTGCCAGCAGCCCGGAGAGGGGGAACATTCAGTACTTC. It encodes CASSPERGNIQYF. The chain is built from TRBV7-2 and TRBJ2-4; a possible D gene is TRBD1 (6 bases). V was pared by 5 bases and J by 7 bases, with 12 bases between. This CDR3 contains 13 residues. Germline CDR1 is SGHTA and CDR2 is FQGNSA. Full variable domain (outside the CDR3, taken from reference TRBV7-2 and TRBJ2-4): GAGVSQSPSNKVTEKGKDVELRCDPISGHTALYWYRQSLGQGLEFLIYFQGNSAPDKSGLPSDRFSAERTGGSVSTLTIQRTQQEDSAVYLCASSPERGNIQYFGAGTRLSVL.